This passage covers 8 T cell receptor beta chains from one sample sequenced in a study of HIV-infected patients and healthy controls. No cell fractionation was done, so the repertoire covers all unsorted peripheral blood T cells. Alpha and beta constant-region primers primed reverse transcription of about 500 ng RNA. Alpha and beta chain libraries were made separately by chain-specific third strand synthesis with multiplexing indices. Via MiXCR, TCRdb re-called the 5' RACE reads, giving one row per CDR3 protein. The data show approximately 14,000 distinct CDR3 sequences, around 10% seen once. The sequenced sample consisted of blood. The receptor source for this set is an adult in good health.

In this sample, this clonotype turned up many times. This chain uses TRBV28 with TRBJ1-4; D is unclear. The CDR3 covers 17 residues. Trimming stripped 7 bases from V and 7 bases from J, with 25 bases between. Per germline, CDR1 MDHEN and CDR2 SYDVKM. CDR3 sequence reads: CASTRKRLRQVGEKLFF. CDR3 in DNA: TGTGCCAGCACCCGAAAACGCTTACGACAAGTGGGTGAAAAACTGTTTTTT.

This clonotype was seen many times. The chain uses TRBV2 and TRBJ2-3; D is unclear. Germline V gene sequence: CDR1 SNHLY, CDR2 FYNNEI. This CDR3 has 15 amino acids. V lost 6 bases and J lost 5, with 18 bases in between. The CDR3 bases are TGTGCCAGCAGGAACCTCGGGTTGGGCGGAGATACGCAGTATTTT. Translation gives CASRNLGLGGDTQYF.

This clonotype was observed many times. Here the CDR3 reads CASSFSDLNTEAFF. The CDR3 coding sequence is TGTGCCAGCAGTTTCTCGGACCTTAACACTGAAGCTTTCTTT. This rearrangement joins TRBV6-2 or TRBV6-3 to TRBJ1-1; D gene uncertain. Trimming left V 4 bases short and J 2 bases short, with 11 bases between. This CDR3 contains 14 residues. Germline V gene sequence: CDR1 MNHEY, CDR2 SVGEGT.

This clonotype was detected many times. J is TRBJ2-3 and V is TRBV20-1, with 12 bases that match TRBD2. The CDR3 is made up of 17 amino acids. V lost 5 bases to trimming and J lost 8 bases; unmatched junction nucleotides: 17. Per the germline V gene, CDR1 is DFQATT and CDR2 is SNEGSKA (reference sequence). CDR3 nucleotides: TGCAGTGCTGCCCGGTTAGCTAGCGGGGGGGCCGTGCTTACGCAGTATTTT. Translated, it gives CSAARLASGGAVLTQYF.

This clonotype was detected many times. V and J are TRBV29-1 and TRBJ2-6; the D gene is possibly TRBD1 (5 bases). This CDR3 spans 15 amino acids. With 5 bases removed from V and 2 bases from J, the gap between germline ends came to 13 bases. Germline CDR1 is SQVTM and CDR2 is ANQGSEA. The CDR3 bases are TGCAGCGTTCAGGGCATTAAAGCTGGGGCCAACGTCCTGACTTTC. It specifies CSVQGIKAGANVLTF. The full variable domain, with the rest looked up from reference TRBV29-1 and TRBJ2-6, is SAVISQKPSRDICQRGTSLTIQCQVDSQVTMMFWYRQQPGQSLTLIATANQGSEATYESGFVIDKFPISRPNLTFSTLTVSNMSPEDSSIYLCSVQGIKAGANVLTFGAGSRLTVL.

Sample share makes this clonotype medium-sized (0.01 to 0.1%). This sequence joins TRBV15 and TRBJ1-4; TRBD1 might be the D (5 bases). CDR3 length equals 16 residues. Trimming shortened V by 3 bases and J by 3 bases, and 14 bases separated the two germline ends. Per the germline V gene, CDR1 is LNHNV and CDR2 is YYDKDF (reference sequence). The CDR3 protein is CATSSRATAPNEKLFF. The CDR3, as DNA: TGTGCCACCAGCAGTCGTGCGACAGCTCCTAATGAAAAACTGTTTTTT.

In its sample, this clonotype ranks as medium-sized (0.01 to 0.1%). The rearrangement joins TRBV6-2 or TRBV6-3 to TRBJ2-1; D is undetermined. In germline, CDR1 is MNHEY, CDR2 SVGEGT. Trimming took 5 bases from V and 10 from J, leaving 9 bases between them. The length of the CDR3 is 11 residues. CDR3: CASSPKTEQFF. The CDR3 DNA reads TGTGCCAGCAGTCCGAAAACCGAGCAGTTCTTC.

The table lists this clonotype with many counts. The gene calls are TRBV7-2 and TRBJ2-2, with 8 bases lining up with TRBD1. Per the germline V gene, CDR1 is SGHTA and CDR2 is FQGNSA. The trim removed 2 bases at V and 8 bases at J, leaving 7 bases unmatched. The CDR3 runs 15 residues. The DNA of the CDR3 is TGTGCCAGCAGCTTAAGGAGGACAGGGAAGGGGGAGCTGTTTTTT. Amino acids: CASSLRRTGKGELFF.